This TCR beta chain comes out of a study of blood T cell repertoires in COVID-19 (dated by TCRdb to the early 2020s). In terms of the full investigation: The collaborator samples originated in the United States, Italy and Spain and spanned the acute and convalescent phases of COVID-19. The prospective study material was composed of cDNA or gDNA derived from T cells, B-cell-depleted T cells, or PBMCs. The dataset comprised deeply sampled blood TCRbeta repertoires from subjects exposed to, actively infected with, or recovered from COVID-19. The repertoires were made available in a free public database intended to serve as a resource for research on the immune response to SARS-CoV-2. Samples came from the ongoing ImmuneRACE study (first 160 participants) plus 1,254 subjects from 6 global collaborators. A de-identified subject ID, COVID-19 status, age in years and sex were almost always included in the sample metadata. Where available, HLA class I and class II types were obtained from metadata supplied by the sample provider rather than from assay-based typing.

Trimming takes 0 bases from V and 0 bases from J, and the germline ends sit 12 bases apart. As encoded in the germline V gene, CDR1 is SGHRS while CDR2 is YFSETQ. Inclusive of the bounding cysteine and phenylalanine, the CDR3 is 16 residues long. The kept DNA is CDR3 alone, 48 bases in frame from the first base. Participants in the prospective study were aged 18 to 89 years, lived in 20 to 30 United States geographic areas, and enrolled through a virtual design. In the prospective study, cohorts were assigned on the basis of participant-reported clinical history obtained from a screening survey and a study questionnaire. Recovered participants in ImmuneRACE Cohort 3 were defined as having two consecutive negative NP/OP PCR tests, clearance from a healthcare professional, or resolution of symptoms. Each participant in the prospective study had whole blood, serum and a nasopharyngeal or oropharyngeal swab collected by mobile phlebotomists. Additional blood draws and questionnaires over an approximately two-month period could optionally be provided by prospective study participants. Prospective study blood samples were shipped either frozen or at room temperature before DNA extraction.

Comment on this clone: The target of this receptor is not known. No much larger clone exists at a distance of one base, and base qualities are not known.

Study-wide conclusions, independent of this receptor: How much clinical and demographic metadata was included differed by source and by participant, and the metadata was provided uncurated.

TCRbeta CDR3 regions were amplified from genomic DNA using the immunoSEQ Assay, a bias-controlled multiplex PCR. The study's processing was this. Within the assay, amplification of reference gene primers was used to estimate how many nucleated cells each sample contained. Sequence reads were collapsed and filtered to measure the absolute abundance of every unique TCRbeta CDR3 rearrangement. For each sample, productive Simpson clonality was calculated by taking the square root of Simpson's diversity index across productive rearrangements. TCRdb re-hosts the immuneACCESS table, in-frame sequences only. Its copies lack some clones; in the studies checked, an unresolved V gene accounts for under half of them, and the cause for the rest is not known. V and J calls and clone size are given by that table; D and trimming were obtained from the DNA. Present in this sample are 200,000 or so clones, about 85% of which were seen just once. Roughly 2.7% of the sample rests with the top ten.

The V gene is TRBV5-1 and the J gene is TRBJ1-1, and perhaps TRBD1 as D gene, on 6 matching bases. The sequence was collected from a woman between 25 and 40 years old who had recovered from COVID-19. Input material: PBMCs or T cells enriched from blood (not recorded which). CDR3 loop: CASSLVTGRMNTEAFF. The nucleotides are TGCGCCAGCAGCTTGGTTACAGGGAGAATGAACACTGAAGCTTTCTTT. Reference TRBV5-1 and TRBJ1-1 genes cover what lies past the CDR3, so the full variable domain is KAGVTQTPRYLIKTRGQQVTLSCSPISGHRSVSWYQQTPGQGLQFLFEYFSETQRNKGNFPGRFSGRQFSNSRSEMNVSTLELGDSALYLCASSLVTGRMNTEAFFGQGTRLTVV.